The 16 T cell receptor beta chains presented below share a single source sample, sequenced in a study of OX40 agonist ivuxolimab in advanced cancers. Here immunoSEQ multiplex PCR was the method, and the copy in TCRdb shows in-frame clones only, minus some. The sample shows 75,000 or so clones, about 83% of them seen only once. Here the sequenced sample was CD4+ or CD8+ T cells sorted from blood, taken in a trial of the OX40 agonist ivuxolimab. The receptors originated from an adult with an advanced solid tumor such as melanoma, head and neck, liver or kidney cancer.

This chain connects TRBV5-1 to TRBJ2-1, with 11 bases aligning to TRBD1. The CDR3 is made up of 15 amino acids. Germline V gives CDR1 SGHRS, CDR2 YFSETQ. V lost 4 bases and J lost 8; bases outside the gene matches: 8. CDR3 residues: CASSPGTGGYDEQFF. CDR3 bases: TGCGCCAGCAGCCCCGGGACAGGGGGTTACGATGAGCAGTTCTTC.

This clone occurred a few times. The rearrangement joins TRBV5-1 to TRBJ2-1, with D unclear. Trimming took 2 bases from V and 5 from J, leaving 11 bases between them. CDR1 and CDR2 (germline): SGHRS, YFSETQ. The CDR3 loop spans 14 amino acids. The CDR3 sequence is CASSLDFPDNEQFF. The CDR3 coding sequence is TGCGCCAGCAGCTTAGACTTCCCGGACAATGAGCAGTTCTTC. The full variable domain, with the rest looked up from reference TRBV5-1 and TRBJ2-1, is KAGVTQTPRYLIKTRGQQVTLSCSPISGHRSVSWYQQTPGQGLQFLFEYFSETQRNKGNFPGRFSGRQFSNSRSEMNVSTLELGDSALYLCASSLDFPDNEQFFGPGTRLTVL.

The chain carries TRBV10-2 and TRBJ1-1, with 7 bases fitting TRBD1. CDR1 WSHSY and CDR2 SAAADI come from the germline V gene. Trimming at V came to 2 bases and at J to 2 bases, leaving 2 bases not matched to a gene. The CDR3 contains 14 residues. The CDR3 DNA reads TGCGCCAGCAGTGAGAAGGGGGCTAACACTGAAGCTTTCTTT. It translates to CASSEKGANTEAFF.

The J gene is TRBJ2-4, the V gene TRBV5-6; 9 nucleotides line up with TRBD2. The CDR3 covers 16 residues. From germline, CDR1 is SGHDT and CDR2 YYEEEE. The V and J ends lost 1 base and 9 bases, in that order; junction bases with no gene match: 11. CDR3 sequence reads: CASSLKPRTSEGIQYF. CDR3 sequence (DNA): TGTGCCAGCAGCTTGAAGCCCCGGACTAGCGAGGGCATTCAGTACTTC.

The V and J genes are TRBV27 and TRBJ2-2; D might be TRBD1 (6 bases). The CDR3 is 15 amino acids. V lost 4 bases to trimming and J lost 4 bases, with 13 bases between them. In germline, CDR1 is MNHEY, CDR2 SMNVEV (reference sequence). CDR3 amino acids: CASSSLGQRTGELFF. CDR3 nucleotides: TGTGCCAGCAGTTCCCTCGGACAGCGCACCGGGGAGCTGTTTTTT.

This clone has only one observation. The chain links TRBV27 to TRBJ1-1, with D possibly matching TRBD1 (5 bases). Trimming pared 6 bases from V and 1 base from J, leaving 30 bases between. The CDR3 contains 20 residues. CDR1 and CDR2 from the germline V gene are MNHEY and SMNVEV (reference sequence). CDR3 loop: CASRPYGAGYGVGKNTEAFF. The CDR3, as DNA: TGTGCCAGCAGACCTTATGGGGCCGGGTATGGGGTGGGAAAGAACACTGAAGCTTTCTTT.

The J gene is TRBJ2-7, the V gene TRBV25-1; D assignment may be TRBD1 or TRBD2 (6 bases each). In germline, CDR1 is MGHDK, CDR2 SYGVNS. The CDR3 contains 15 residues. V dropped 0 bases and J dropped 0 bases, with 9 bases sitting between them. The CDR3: CASSEYGGDSYEQYF. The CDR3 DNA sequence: TGTGCCAGCAGTGAATACGGGGGCGACTCCTACGAGCAGTACTTC.

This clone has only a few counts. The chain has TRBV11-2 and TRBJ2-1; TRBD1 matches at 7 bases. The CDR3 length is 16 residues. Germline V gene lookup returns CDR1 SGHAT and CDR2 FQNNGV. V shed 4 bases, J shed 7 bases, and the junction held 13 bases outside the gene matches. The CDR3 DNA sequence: TGTGCCAGCAGCTCCTTCCGGGACAGAGAGAGTAATGAGCAGTTCTTC. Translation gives CASSSFRDRESNEQFF.

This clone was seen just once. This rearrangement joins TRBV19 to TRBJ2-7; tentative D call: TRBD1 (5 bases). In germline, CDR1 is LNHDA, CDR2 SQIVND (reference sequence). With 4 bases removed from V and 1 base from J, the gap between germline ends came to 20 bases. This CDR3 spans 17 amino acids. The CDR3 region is CASSSLETARSSYEQYF. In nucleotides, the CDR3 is TGTGCCAGTAGTAGCCTCGAGACAGCCCGGAGTTCCTACGAGCAGTACTTC. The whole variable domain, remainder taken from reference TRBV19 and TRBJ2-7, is DGGITQSPKYLFRKEGQNVTLSCEQNLNHDAMYWYRQDPGQGLRLIYYSQIVNDFQKGDIAEGYSVSREKKESFPLTVTSAQKNPTAFYLCASSSLETARSSYEQYFGPGTRLTVT.

CDR3 sequence: CASSLSLGGAYEQFF. CDR3 nucleotide sequence: TGTGCCAGCAGTTTATCATTGGGGGGGGCGTATGAGCAGTTCTTC. The chain recombines TRBV27 with TRBJ2-1; possibly TRBD2 for D (7 bases). The CDR3 contains 15 residues. V dropped 0 bases and J dropped 8 bases, with 14 bases sitting between them. The germline CDR1 and CDR2 sequences are MNHEY and SMNVEV (reference sequence).

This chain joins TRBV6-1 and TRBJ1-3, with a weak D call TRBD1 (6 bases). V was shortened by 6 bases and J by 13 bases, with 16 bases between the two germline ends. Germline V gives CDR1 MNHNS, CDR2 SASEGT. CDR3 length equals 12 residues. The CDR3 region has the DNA TGTGCCAGCAGCCCATCCGGGACAAGAATATATTTT. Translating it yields CASSPSGTRIYF.

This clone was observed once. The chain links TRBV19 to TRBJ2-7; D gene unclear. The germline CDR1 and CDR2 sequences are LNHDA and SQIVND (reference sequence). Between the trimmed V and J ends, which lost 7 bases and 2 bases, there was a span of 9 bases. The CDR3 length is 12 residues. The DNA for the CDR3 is TGTGCCAGTACTTGGCAAACCTACGAGCAGTACTTC. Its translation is CASTWQTYEQYF. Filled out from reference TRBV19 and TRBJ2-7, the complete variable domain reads DGGITQSPKYLFRKEGQNVTLSCEQNLNHDAMYWYRQDPGQGLRLIYYSQIVNDFQKGDIAEGYSVSREKKESFPLTVTSAQKNPTAFYLCASTWQTYEQYFGPGTRLTVT.

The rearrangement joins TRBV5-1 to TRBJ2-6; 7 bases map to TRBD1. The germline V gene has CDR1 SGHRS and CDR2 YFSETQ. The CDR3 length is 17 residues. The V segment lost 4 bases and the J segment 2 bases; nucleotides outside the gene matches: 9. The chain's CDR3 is CASSRTGARAGANVLTF. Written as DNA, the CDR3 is TGCGCCAGCAGCCGTACAGGGGCCCGAGCTGGGGCCAACGTCCTGACTTTC.

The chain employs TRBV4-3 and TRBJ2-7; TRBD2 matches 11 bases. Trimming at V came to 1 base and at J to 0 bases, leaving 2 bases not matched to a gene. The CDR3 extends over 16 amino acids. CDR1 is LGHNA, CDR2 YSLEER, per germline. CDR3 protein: CASSQGLAGSSYEQYF. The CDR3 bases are TGCGCCAGCAGCCAAGGACTAGCGGGGAGCTCCTACGAGCAGTACTTC.

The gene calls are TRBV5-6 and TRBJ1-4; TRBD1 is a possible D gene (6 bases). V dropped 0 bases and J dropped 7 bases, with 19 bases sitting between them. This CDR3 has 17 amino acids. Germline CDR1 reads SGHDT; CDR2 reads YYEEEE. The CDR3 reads CASSLDPHRDFFEKLFF. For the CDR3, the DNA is TGTGCCAGCAGCTTGGACCCCCACAGGGATTTCTTTGAAAAACTGTTTTTT.

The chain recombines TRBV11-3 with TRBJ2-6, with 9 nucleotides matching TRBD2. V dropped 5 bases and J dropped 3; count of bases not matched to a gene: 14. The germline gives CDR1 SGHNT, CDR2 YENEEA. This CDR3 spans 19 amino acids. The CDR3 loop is CASSPKGIAGDDGANVLTF. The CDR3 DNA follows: TGTGCCAGCAGCCCTAAGGGGATAGCGGGAGATGATGGGGCCAACGTCCTGACTTTC.